This T cell receptor beta chain derives from a study of T cell repertoires in cytomegalovirus infection. Study details: Evidence of both CMV infection and a matching HLA type came from public TCR beta signatures. The study, taken as a whole, reports: Carriers of CMV and the relevant HLA type were discriminated by public TCR beta frequency. There were HLA-C-restricted CMV-specific TCR beta clonotypes dominating the ex vivo response.

TCRdb recomputed calls from the reads with MiXCR, one row per CDR3 protein. This sample carries some 240,000 distinct CDR3 sequences, approximately 15% of them seen once, and the ten largest clones take over 40%. V was pared by 4 bases and J by 1 base, with 9 bases of the junction left unmatched. The length of the CDR3 is 17 residues. Germline V gene lookup returns CDR1 MGHRA and CDR2 YSYEKL. The sample holds many counts of this clonotype. Its antigen is still unknown. The specimen was CD8+ T cells from PBMCs. The chain recombines TRBV4-1 with TRBJ2-2; 7 positions agree with TRBD2. This sequence originates from a human donor in good health (CMV status not recorded). Some clones in this sample may be carry-over from other donors' samples. CDR3 sequence reads: CASSPGPAGKNTGELFF. The CDR3 region has the DNA TGCGCCAGCAGCCCCGGTCCAGCGGGGAAGAACACCGGGGAGCTGTTTTTT.